Listed below are T cell receptor beta chains from one sample, sequenced in a study of T cell changes during pregnancy in multiple sclerosis. The method was immunoSEQ multiplex PCR; TCRdb's version includes in-frame clones alone and lacks a portion of them. This table has fewer than 110,000 clones, around 90% appearing once. The sample here was peripheral blood, taken in the second trimester of pregnancy. All receptors derive from a female donor with multiple sclerosis, enrolled in a pregnancy study. CDR3s include the opening cysteine and the closing phenylalanine or tryptophan. The D gene is left open where the match is weak. A clone size is listed for some rows: how often the clone was seen (once, few, many), or a class if it is expanded.

cdr3_nt cdr3_aa v_call d_call cdr3_length clone_size j_call
TGTGCCAGCACTCGGGGGAAGGAGGTGCAGCCCCAGCATTTT CASTRGKEVQPQHF TRBV27 . 14 once TRBJ1-5
TGTGCCAGCAGGGAGGATGTGGGTGGCAGCAATGGCTACACCTTC CASREDVGGSNGYTF TRBV28 . 15 . TRBJ1-2
TGCGCCAGCAGCCAAGTAGGGGACACCAACTATGGCTACACCTTC CASSQVGDTNYGYTF TRBV4-1 . 15 . TRBJ1-2
TGCGCCAGCAGCTTGGTGAGCGAAGCGGGAGGTAGAGGCAATGAGCAGTTCTTC CASSLVSEAGGRGNEQFF TRBV5-1 TRBD2 18 . TRBJ2-1
TGTGCCAGCAGTTACTCCCCTAGCGGGTTATCCTACGAGCAGTACTTC CASSYSPSGLSYEQYF TRBV6-5 TRBD2 16 . TRBJ2-7
TGTGCCAGCAGCGTAGGTGGCAGAAAAAACATTCAGTACTTC CASSVGGRKNIQYF TRBV9 . 14 . TRBJ2-4
TGTGCCAGCAGCGTCGGGACTAGCGGGATGGGGGAGCTGTTTTTT CASSVGTSGMGELFF TRBV11-3 TRBD2 15 once TRBJ2-2
TGTGCCTGGAACCTTGGGGCCCTACTCTACGAGCAGTACTTC CAWNLGALLYEQYF TRBV30 . 14 once TRBJ2-7
TGTGCCAGCAGCTTGGGGGCTAGCGGGACCTACGAGCAGTACTTC CASSLGASGTYEQYF TRBV5-4 TRBD2 15 . TRBJ2-7
TGTGCCAGCAGTCCCCAGGCAGGGGGCTTCACTGAAGCTTTCTTT CASSPQAGGFTEAFF TRBV7-9 TRBD1 15 few TRBJ1-1
TGTGCCAGCAGCTTGGACCTAGCGGGAGGTGTCAAGTCCTACGAGCAGTACTTC CASSLDLAGGVKSYEQYF TRBV5-4 TRBD2 18 . TRBJ2-7
TGTGCCAGCAGATACCCCGGGACTAGGGGCAATGAGCAGTTCTTC CASRYPGTRGNEQFF TRBV2 TRBD2 15 . TRBJ2-1
TGTGCCAGCAGCTTGAACAGGGTGGGGAATGGCTACACCTTC CASSLNRVGNGYTF TRBV5-1 . 14 . TRBJ1-2
TGTGCCACCATGAGAGACGGGAGCGGGAGGGCTCGGTACAATGAGCAGTTCTTC CATMRDGSGRARYNEQFF TRBV15 TRBD2 18 . TRBJ2-1
TGTGCCAGCAGCCCCTCGAGGGGGTCTAATGAAAAACTGTTTTTT CASSPSRGSNEKLFF TRBV11-2 . 15 . TRBJ1-4
TGTGCCAGCAGCTTTAGACAGGAGTTGACCTACGAGCAGTACTTC CASSFRQELTYEQYF TRBV13 . 15 . TRBJ2-7
TGTGCCAGCAGCCTAGCGGGAGTTGGGAATGAGCAGTTCTTC CASSLAGVGNEQFF TRBV11-3 TRBD2 14 . TRBJ2-1